The T cell receptor beta chain under discussion was sequenced for a study of response to subunit inactivated influenza vaccine. TCRdb reprocessed the RT-PCR reads via MiXCR and lists one record per CDR3 protein. There are hundreds of thousands of distinct CDR3 sequences in the sample; about 10% occur only once, and roughly 10% lies in the top ten. In the case of this clonotype: At one end, the junction sequence differs from germline, possibly due to a read error.

Germline-derived CDR1 and CDR2 are DFQATT and SNEGSKA (reference sequence). There are 16 residues in the CDR3. This chain joins TRBV20-1 and TRBJ1-1; 9 bases fit TRBD1. Sequences were derived from PBMCs from blood, sampled on the day of vaccination. The clonotype was recovered from a man aged 45-65 years who received an inactivated influenza vaccine. The CDR3, as DNA: TGCAGTGCTAGAGATGCCGGACAGGGGATGAACTCTGAAGCTTTCTTT. It specifies CSARDAGQGMNSEAFF.